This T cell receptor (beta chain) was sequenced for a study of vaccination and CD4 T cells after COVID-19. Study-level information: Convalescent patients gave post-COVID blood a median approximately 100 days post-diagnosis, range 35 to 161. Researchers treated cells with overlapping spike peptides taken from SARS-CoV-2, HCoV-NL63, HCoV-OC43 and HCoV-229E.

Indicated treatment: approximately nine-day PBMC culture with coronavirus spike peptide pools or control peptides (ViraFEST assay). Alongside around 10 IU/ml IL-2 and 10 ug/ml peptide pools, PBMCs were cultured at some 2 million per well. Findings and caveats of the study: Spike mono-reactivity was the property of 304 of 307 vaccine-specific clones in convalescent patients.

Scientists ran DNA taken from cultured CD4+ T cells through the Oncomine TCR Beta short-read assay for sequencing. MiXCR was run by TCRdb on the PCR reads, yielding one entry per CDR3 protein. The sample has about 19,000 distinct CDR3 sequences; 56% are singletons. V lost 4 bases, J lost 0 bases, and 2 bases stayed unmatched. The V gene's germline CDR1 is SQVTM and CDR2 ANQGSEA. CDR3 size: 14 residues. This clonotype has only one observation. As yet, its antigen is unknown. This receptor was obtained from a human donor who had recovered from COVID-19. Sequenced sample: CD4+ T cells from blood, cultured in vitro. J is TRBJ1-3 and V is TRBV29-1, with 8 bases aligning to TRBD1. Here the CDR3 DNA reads TGCAGCGTTGGTCAGGGGGCCTCTGGAAACACCATATATTTT. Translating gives CSVGQGASGNTIYF. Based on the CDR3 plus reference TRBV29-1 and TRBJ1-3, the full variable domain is SAVISQKPSRDICQRGTSLTIQCQVDSQVTMMFWYRQQPGQSLTLIATANQGSEATYESGFVIDKFPISRPNLTFSTLTVSNMSPEDSSIYLCSVGQGASGNTIYFGEGSWLTVV.